What follows describes a single T cell receptor beta chain. Its specificity is not known. This specimen comes from a study of shared clonotypes between healthy human individuals. Broader study findings: Some clonotypes were shared by all four sorted-subset donors, while others were not shared. The non-shared ones had lower generation probabilities than the shared ones. Some naive CD4 clonotypes, around 4.9%, turned up in common across a handful of donors.

Assay used: immunoSEQ multiplex PCR; TCRdb lists only in-frame clones, some missing. Of millions of clones in the sample, over 90% were seen once. The TCR was taken from a man aged 18 to 29 in good health. Some clones in this sample may be carry-over from other donors' samples. Source material: naive CD4+ T cells from PBMCs. The sample's subset: CD45RA+ positively selected.

The DNA of the CDR3 is TGCGCCAGCAGTCACACAGATGGGTCCCGGATCTCCTACGAGCAGTACTTC. Protein product: CASSHTDGSRISYEQYF. V usage is TRBV5-1 and J usage is TRBJ2-7; D not resolved. The CDR3 runs to 17 residues. Trimming took 5 bases from V and 0 from J, leaving 21 bases between them. CDR1 is SGHRS and CDR2 is YFSETQ in the germline V gene.